The TCR beta chain described here comes from a study of blood T cell repertoires in COVID-19. Study background: COVID-19 samples collected from the United States, Italy and Spain covered acute and convalescent phases. T cells, B-cell-depleted T cells, or PBMCs supplied cDNA or gDNA.

Per the original methods: Reference gene primer amplification gave estimated nucleated cell counts. Assay: immunoSEQ multiplex PCR; the TCRdb copy retains only in-frame clones and omits some. That table supplies the V and J calls and clone size; D and trimming were determined from the DNA. In the table there are about 100,000 clones, roughly 92% of which are singletons. This CDR3 comprises 12 residues. Germline V CDR1 and CDR2: MNHEY, SVGAGI. The V gene lost 6 bases and the J gene lost 4 bases, with 8 bases spanning the gap. Sequenced sample: peripheral blood. This chain uses TRBV6-5 with TRBJ2-3; perhaps TRBD2 as D (6 bases). The sequence was obtained from a man in his 70s with acute or convalescent COVID-19. The CDR3 spells CASRSGADTQYF. The CDR3 bases are TGTGCCAGCAGATCGGGGGCAGATACGCAGTATTTT.